Reported below is one T cell receptor beta chain. Its matching antigen is unknown. These data come from a study of OX40 agonist ivuxolimab in advanced cancers. Across the whole study: Patients got intravenous ivuxolimab at 0.01 to 10 mg/kg every 2 weeks. Study-wide results and limits: The authors also found low normalized T-cell clonal expansion in some nonresponders.

Data came from immunoSEQ multiplex PCR; TCRdb stores just in-frame clones and leaves some out. The table shows about 54,000 clones, with more than 85% occurring only once. The material was CD4+ or CD8+ T cells sorted from blood, obtained in a trial of the OX40 agonist ivuxolimab. This TCR was recovered from an adult with an advanced solid tumor such as melanoma, head and neck, liver or kidney cancer.

CDR3 nucleotides: TGTGCCAGTAGAGCAGGCTATGGCTACACCTTC. Translated: CASRAGYGYTF. J is TRBJ1-2 and V is TRBV19; D call uncertain. Trimming pared 6 bases from V and 4 bases from J, leaving 6 bases between. The CDR3 extends over 11 amino acids. CDR1 is LNHDA, CDR2 SQIVND, per germline (reference sequence). The full variable domain, its missing parts supplied by reference TRBV19 and TRBJ1-2, is DGGITQSPKYLFRKEGQNVTLSCEQNLNHDAMYWYRQDPGQGLRLIYYSQIVNDFQKGDIAEGYSVSREKKESFPLTVTSAQKNPTAFYLCASRAGYGYTFGSGTRLTVV.